This T cell receptor (beta chain) derives from a study of T-cell reconstitution after alpha-beta-depleted transplantation in children. CDR3 length equals 13 residues. The V gene lost 4 bases and the J gene lost 6 bases, with 15 bases spanning the gap. Germline loops: CDR1 DFQATT, CDR2 SNEGSKA (reference sequence). Study-level results: From newly produced T cells came most of the T-cell counts and diversity one year after transplant. Two months or so post-transplant, alpha-beta T cells reportedly derived from several hundred expanded graft clones.

This clonotype was counted between two and nine times. What it binds is unknown. For TCRbeta, the library was prepared with unique molecular identifiers. TCRdb itself ran the PCR reads through MiXCR, one entry per CDR3 protein. The data contain some 600,000 distinct CDR3 sequences, about an eighth of them singletons. This TCR derives from a male patient younger than 18 who had a stem cell transplant for acute myeloid leukemia, so the T cells may come from the graft donor. Material: PBMCs, mostly from graft donor cells, obtained 360 days after TCRalphabeta/CD19-depleted stem cell transplant. The rearrangement links TRBV20-1 to TRBJ1-2; the D is unclear. The CDR3 loop is CSAINLGTDGYTF. CDR3 nucleotides: TGCAGTGCTATCAATCTAGGCACTGATGGCTACACCTTC.